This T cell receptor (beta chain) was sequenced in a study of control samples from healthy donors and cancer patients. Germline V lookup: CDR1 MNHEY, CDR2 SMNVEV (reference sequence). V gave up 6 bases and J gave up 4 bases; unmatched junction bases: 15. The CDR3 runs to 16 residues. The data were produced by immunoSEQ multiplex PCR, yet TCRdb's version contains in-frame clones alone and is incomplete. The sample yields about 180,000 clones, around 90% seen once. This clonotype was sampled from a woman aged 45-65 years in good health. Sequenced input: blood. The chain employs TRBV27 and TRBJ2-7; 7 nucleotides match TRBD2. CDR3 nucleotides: TGTGCCAGCAGGTTTTTGTCGGGGGAGGGATTTTACGAGCAGTACTTC. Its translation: CASRFLSGEGFYEQYF.